This TCR beta chain derives from a study of cytomegalovirus exposure and HLA in healthy donors. Study conclusions and caveats: Using a false discovery rate of 0.05, a later analysis showed that roughly 16,000 TCR beta sequences were associated with HLA alleles.

Vbeta (60) and Jbeta (13) primers were used in the PCR. The protocol was immunoSEQ multiplex PCR, while the TCRdb copy is restricted to in-frame clones and leaves out a portion. The repertoire holds under 150,000 clones, with roughly 8.8% as singletons. From germline, CDR1 is SGHKS and CDR2 YYEKEE (reference sequence). Trimming cost V 3 bases and J 7 bases; bases outside gene matches: 4. The CDR3 is 14 residues long. This clone was recorded a few times. Its antigen is not identified. Sequenced material: PBMCs. The chain joins TRBV5-5 to TRBJ1-2, with TRBD1 matching 12 bases. The clonotype was recovered from a woman in her 40s in good health and CMV-seropositive. For the CDR3, the DNA is TGTGCCAGCAGCTCCGGGACAGGGGGCCTTGGCTACACCTTC. This translates into CASSSGTGGLGYTF.